The 16 T cell receptor beta chains presented below share a single source sample, sequenced in a study of cytomegalovirus exposure and HLA in healthy donors. PCR involved 60 Vbeta and 13 Jbeta primers. Using immunoSEQ multiplex PCR, the repertoire was profiled, and TCRdb retains in-frame clones only, with some absent. Among 50,000 to 60,000 clones listed, around 70% were seen once. Sequencing was done on a sample of PBMCs. These receptors all come from a man aged 18 to 35 in good health and CMV-seronegative.

The chain uses TRBV28 and TRBJ2-5, with TRBD1 matching over 7 bases. The CDR3 sequence is 13 residues long. The junction had 4 bases not matched to a gene; V was cut back by 5 bases and J by 4 bases. The germline CDR1 and CDR2 sequences are MDHEN and SYDVKM. This CDR3 is CASSPTGAETQYF. CDR3 DNA sequence: TGTGCCAGCAGTCCAACAGGGGCAGAGACCCAGTACTTC. Drawing the rest from reference TRBV28 and TRBJ2-5, the complete variable domain is DVKVTQSSRYLVKRTGEKVFLECVQDMDHENMFWYRQDPGLGLRLIYFSYDVKMKEKGDIPEGYSVSREKKERFSLILESASTNQTSMYLCASSPTGAETQYFGPGTRLLVL.

The chain recombines TRBV6-5 with TRBJ1-4; weak D call: TRBD1 (6 bases). The CDR3 contains 15 residues. CDR1 and CDR2 (germline): MNHEY, SVGAGI. V was clipped by 6 bases and J by 6 bases, with 17 bases between them. CDR3 nucleotides: TGTGCCAGCAGCCCGGAACAGGGTTGGGATGAAAAACTGTTTTTT. It is translated as CASSPEQGWDEKLFF.

The V and J genes are TRBV18 and TRBJ2-1; maybe TRBD2 (5 bases). V was shortened by 3 bases and J by 10 bases, with 7 bases between the two germline ends. CDR3 length equals 11 residues. The germline V gene encodes CDR1 KGHSH and CDR2 LQKENI. CDR3 nucleotides: TGTGCCAGCTCACCCCGGGAAGAGCAGTTCTTC. Residues: CASSPREEQFF.

The J gene is TRBJ1-4, the V gene TRBV10-3; a possible D gene is TRBD1 (6 bases). Germline V gives CDR1 ENHRY, CDR2 SYGVKD. This CDR3 is 13 amino acids long. V shed 8 bases and J shed 0 bases, with 7 bases lying between them. The CDR3 DNA is TGTGCCATCGGACAGTCAACTAATGAAAAACTGTTTTTT. Translating gives CAIGQSTNEKLFF.

This clone was detected a few times. The CDR3 loop is CATSRDPEGNQPQHF. DNA of the CDR3: TGTGCCACCAGCAGAGACCCCGAGGGCAATCAGCCCCAGCATTTT. The chain combines TRBV15 with TRBJ1-5, with D hard to call. This CDR3 contains 15 residues. With 0 bases removed from V and 2 bases from J, the gap between germline ends came to 8 bases. Germline V CDR1 and CDR2: LNHNV, YYDKDF (reference sequence).

V gene TRBV28 combines with J gene TRBJ2-7; the D is unclear. This CDR3 is 11 amino acids long. Germline-derived CDR1 and CDR2 are MDHEN and SYDVKM. Trimming pared 4 bases from V and 4 bases from J, leaving 5 bases between. The CDR3 DNA is TGTGCCAGCAGTTACAATTACGAGCAGTACTTC. It encodes CASSYNYEQYF.

This clone was recorded only once. The chain is built from TRBV19 and TRBJ2-2, with D maybe TRBD2 (5 bases). V lost 8 bases to trimming and J lost 0 bases, with 13 bases between them. Germline V gene sequence: CDR1 LNHDA, CDR2 SQIVND (reference sequence). The CDR3 sequence is 15 residues long. CDR3 sequence reads: CASWGAGANTGELFF. Here the CDR3 DNA reads TGTGCCAGTTGGGGAGCTGGGGCGAACACCGGGGAGCTGTTTTTT. The full variable domain, in which reference TRBV19 and TRBJ2-2 provide the parts outside the CDR3, is DGGITQSPKYLFRKEGQNVTLSCEQNLNHDAMYWYRQDPGQGLRLIYYSQIVNDFQKGDIAEGYSVSREKKESFPLTVTSAQKNPTAFYLCASWGAGANTGELFFGEGSRLTVL.

The chain combines TRBV25-1 with TRBJ2-2, with 7 bases aligning to TRBD1. The CDR3 runs to 15 residues. In germline, CDR1 is MGHDK, CDR2 SYGVNS. Losses at the gene ends were 6 bases for V and 3 bases for J; bases not matched to a gene: 7. The CDR3 sequence: CASSTGVADTGELFF. The CDR3 DNA is TGTGCCAGCAGCACAGGGGTTGCGGACACCGGGGAGCTGTTTTTT. Variable domain in full (rest from reference TRBV25-1 and TRBJ2-2): EADIYQTPRYLVIGTGKKITLECSQTMGHDKMYWYQQDPGMELHLIHYSYGVNSTEKGDLSSESTVSRIRTEHFPLTLESARPSHTSQYLCASSTGVADTGELFFGEGSRLTVL.

This sequence joins TRBV7-9 and TRBJ2-1; 7 positions agree with TRBD1. The CDR3 has 14 amino acids. V was clipped by 4 bases and J by 7 bases; unmatched bases: 7. Germline loops: CDR1 SEHNR, CDR2 FQNEAQ (reference sequence). Here the CDR3 DNA reads TGTGCCAGCAGCTCCCAAGACAGGGTGAATGAGCAGTTCTTC. Translation: CASSSQDRVNEQFF.

The chain combines TRBV27 with TRBJ2-1; D gene ambiguous. CDR1 and CDR2 (germline): MNHEY, SMNVEV (reference sequence). The CDR3 covers 14 residues. With 5 bases removed from V and 1 base from J, the gap between germline ends came to 9 bases. In nucleotides, the CDR3 is TGTGCCAGCAGTAGAGGCGGATCCTACAATGAGCAGTTCTTC. This encodes CASSRGGSYNEQFF.

The chain employs TRBV7-9 and TRBJ2-5; 8 bases agree with TRBD1. Germline V gene data show CDR1 as SEHNR and CDR2 as FQNEAQ (reference sequence). With V trimmed by 4 bases and J by 5 bases, 15 bases remained unmatched. This CDR3 contains 17 residues. The CDR3 sequence: CASSSGQGIQIEETQYF. In nucleotides, the CDR3 is TGTGCCAGCAGCTCCGGACAGGGCATCCAGATTGAGGAGACCCAGTACTTC.

The chain has TRBV9 and TRBJ2-3; D call uncertain. V lost 0 bases, J lost 4 bases, and 6 bases lay in between. Germline V gene sequence: CDR1 SGDLS, CDR2 YYNGEE. This CDR3 comprises 13 residues. CDR3 protein: CASSVAFADTQYF. Here the CDR3 DNA reads TGTGCCAGCAGCGTAGCTTTCGCAGATACGCAGTATTTT. The full variable domain, completed using reference TRBV9 and TRBJ2-3, is DSGVTQTPKHLITATGQRVTLRCSPRSGDLSVYWYQQSLDQGLQFLIQYYNGEERAKGNILERFSAQQFPDLHSELNLSSLELGDSALYFCASSVAFADTQYFGPGTRLTVL.

V gene TRBV25-1 combines with J gene TRBJ2-5; 9 bases match TRBD1. The junction had 5 bases not matched to a gene; V was cut back by 5 bases and J by 4 bases. Per the germline V gene, CDR1 is MGHDK and CDR2 is SYGVNS. This CDR3 comprises 14 residues. CDR3: CASSRPGQGETQYF. The CDR3 DNA reads TGTGCCAGCAGTAGACCGGGACAGGGAGAGACCCAGTACTTC. The whole variable domain, remainder taken from reference TRBV25-1 and TRBJ2-5, is EADIYQTPRYLVIGTGKKITLECSQTMGHDKMYWYQQDPGMELHLIHYSYGVNSTEKGDLSSESTVSRIRTEHFPLTLESARPSHTSQYLCASSRPGQGETQYFGPGTRLLVL.

The J gene is TRBJ2-1, the V gene TRBV4-3; weak D call: TRBD1 (5 bases). Trimming removed 4 bases from V and 4 bases from J, with 8 bases in between. The germline gives CDR1 LGHNA, CDR2 YSLEER. This CDR3 spans 13 amino acids. The CDR3 sequence is CASSLTVYNEQFF. The CDR3 nucleotides are TGCGCCAGCAGCCTGACAGTTTACAATGAGCAGTTCTTC.

This chain connects TRBV29-1 to TRBJ2-2; D might be TRBD2 (5 bases). The CDR3 loop spans 14 amino acids. V lost 5 bases and J 8 bases, leaving 18 bases between the germline ends. Germline values: CDR1 SQVTM, CDR2 ANQGSEA. CDR3 in amino acids: CSVRTEGNTGELFF. CDR3 nucleotide sequence: TGCAGCGTTAGAACCGAGGGCAATACAGGGGAGCTGTTTTTT.

This chain uses TRBV4-3 with TRBJ1-1, with a possible D match to TRBD1 (6 bases). This CDR3 region has 11 residues. V shed 6 bases and J shed 8 bases, with 10 bases lying between them. Germline V lookup: CDR1 LGHNA, CDR2 YSLEER. The CDR3 protein is CASSQTGEAFF. The CDR3 DNA reads as TGCGCCAGCAGTCAAACAGGGGAAGCTTTCTTT.